This entry lists 13 T cell receptor beta chains sequenced from one sample in a study of blood T cell repertoires in COVID-19. Profiled with immunoSEQ multiplex PCR; TCRdb holds only in-frame clones, not every one. The sample has approximately 230,000 clones; around 85% are singletons. The sample consisted of peripheral blood. These receptors originate from a man older than 75 with acute or convalescent COVID-19.

This clone was seen a handful of times. The chain has TRBV19 and TRBJ2-2; 9 bases are shared with TRBD1. The CDR3 contains 17 residues. V lost 3 bases, J lost 6 bases, and 11 bases stayed unmatched. From germline, CDR1 is LNHDA and CDR2 SQIVND (reference sequence). CDR3 region: CASSMGDRVRSPGELFF. Written as DNA, the CDR3 is TGTGCCAGTAGTATGGGGGACAGGGTCCGGTCCCCCGGGGAGCTGTTTTTT.

This chain joins TRBV12-3 or TRBV12-4 and TRBJ1-4; D might be TRBD1 (5 bases). The length of the CDR3 is 11 residues. V was clipped by 1 base and J by 12 bases, with 6 bases between them. CDR3 nucleotides: TGTGCCAGCAGTTTAGAAGGGGAACTGTTTTTT. Protein: CASSLEGELFF.

The chain has TRBV3-1 (or the pseudogene TRBV3-2) and TRBJ1-1; the D is unclear. V gave up 2 bases and J gave up 7 bases, with 11 bases separating them. This CDR3 region has 13 residues. The germline CDR1 and CDR2 sequences are LGHDT and YNNKEL (reference sequence). In nucleotides, the CDR3 is TGTGCCAGCAGCCAAACCTCTAGGAGTGAAGCTTTCTTT. This encodes CASSQTSRSEAFF.

This chain connects TRBV3-1 (or the pseudogene TRBV3-2) to TRBJ1-6; 7 bases fit TRBD1. There are 15 residues in the CDR3. Germline V CDR1 and CDR2: LGHDT, YNNKEL (reference sequence). V was pared by 1 base and J by 7 bases, with 4 bases of the junction left unmatched. The CDR3 reads CASSQGQGGNSPLHF. The CDR3 DNA reads TGTGCCAGCAGCCAAGGACAGGGTGGGAATTCACCCCTCCACTTT.

This clone was seen a few times. The DNA of the CDR3 is TGTGCCACCGGGGGACCCGGGGGGGAGGACATTCAGTACTTC. This gives the protein CATGGPGGEDIQYF. The J gene is TRBJ2-4, the V gene TRBV24-1; TRBD2 aligns across 8 bases. This CDR3 spans 14 amino acids. V lost 9 bases to trimming and J lost 8 bases; unmatched junction nucleotides: 11. CDR1 is KGHDR and CDR2 is SFDVKD in the germline V gene.

The V gene is TRBV6-6, the J gene TRBJ1-4; TRBD1 matches at 7 bases. Germline trimming cut 4 bases from V and 7 bases from J; bases unmatched to any gene: 9. Germline-derived CDR1 and CDR2 are MNHNY and SVGAGI (reference sequence). The CDR3 spans 15 residues. As DNA, the CDR3 is TGTGCCAGCAGTTCCACGACAGGGCTAAGTGAAAAACTGTTTTTT. It specifies CASSSTTGLSEKLFF.

The count of this clone is one. The chain couples TRBV19 to TRBJ1-4; TRBD1 matches at 10 bases. Trimming removed 3 bases from V and 2 bases from J; junction bases left unmatched: 12. Germline CDR1 LNHDA, CDR2 SQIVND (reference sequence). CDR3 length equals 19 residues. Here the CDR3 reads CASSIVFGDRGFTNEKLFF. The CDR3, as DNA: TGTGCCAGTAGTATCGTGTTCGGGGACAGGGGCTTTACTAATGAAAAACTGTTTTTT. Combining the CDR3 with reference TRBV19 and TRBJ1-4 gives the whole variable domain DGGITQSPKYLFRKEGQNVTLSCEQNLNHDAMYWYRQDPGQGLRLIYYSQIVNDFQKGDIAEGYSVSREKKESFPLTVTSAQKNPTAFYLCASSIVFGDRGFTNEKLFFGSGTQLSVL.

The chain joins TRBV30 to TRBJ1-1, with D maybe TRBD1 (6 bases). The CDR3 length is 14 residues. V lost 3 bases and J 5 bases, leaving 16 bases between the germline ends. CDR1 and CDR2 from the germline V gene are GTSNPN and SVGIG (reference sequence). In DNA, the CDR3 is TGTGCCTGGAGGGAAACAGGGAGATGGACTGAAGCTTTCTTT. Its protein product is CAWRETGRWTEAFF. Looking up the rest from reference TRBV30 and TRBJ1-1 gives the full variable domain: SQTIHQWPATLVQPVGSPLSLECTVEGTSNPNLYWYRQAAGRGLQLLFYSVGIGQISSEVPQNLSASRPQDRQFILSSKKLLLSDSGFYLCAWRETGRWTEAFFGQGTRLTVV.

This clone came up many times. The rearrangement uses TRBV28 and TRBJ2-5; D is perhaps TRBD2 (5 bases). Trimming shortened V by 1 base and J by 2 bases, and 5 bases separated the two germline ends. The CDR3 covers 13 residues. Germline lookup yields CDR1 MDHEN and CDR2 SYDVKM. The CDR3 coding sequence is TGTGCCAGCAGTTTATCGGGACAAGAGACCCAGTACTTC. Its translation: CASSLSGQETQYF.

The chain combines TRBV10-2 with TRBJ1-1; D is unresolved. Trimming removed 8 bases at V and 7 bases at J, with 11 bases between. Germline V lookup: CDR1 WSHSY, CDR2 SAAADI. CDR3 size: 11 residues. This CDR3 is CASGSLGEAFF. The CDR3 nucleotides are TGCGCCAGCGGGAGTTTGGGTGAAGCTTTCTTT.

The chain joins TRBV24-1 to TRBJ1-4; 7 positions match TRBD1. CDR3 length: 15 residues. Germline assignment: CDR1 KGHDR and CDR2 SFDVKD. V was pared by 5 bases and J by 3 bases, with 5 bases of the junction left unmatched. CDR3: CATSVGGTANEKLFF. CDR3 DNA sequence: TGTGCCACCAGTGTTGGCGGGACAGCTAATGAAAAACTGTTTTTT.

This chain uses TRBV9 with TRBJ1-2; 7 bases fit TRBD1. V lost 0 bases, J lost 4 bases, and 6 bases stayed unmatched. CDR3 length equals 15 residues. The germline gives CDR1 SGDLS, CDR2 YYNGEE. CDR3 DNA: TGTGCCAGCAGCGTAGTTGGGACAGCATCCTATGGCTACACCTTC. Its protein is CASSVVGTASYGYTF.

CDR3 coding DNA: TGTGCCAGCAGTCTGGGGGGGAATACTGGAAACACCATATATTTT. Translated, it gives CASSLGGNTGNTIYF. This chain connects TRBV2 to TRBJ1-3; TRBD1 might be the D (5 bases). Germline assignment: CDR1 SNHLY and CDR2 FYNNEI. The CDR3 consists of 15 residues. V lost 5 bases, J lost 2 bases, and 13 bases lay in between.